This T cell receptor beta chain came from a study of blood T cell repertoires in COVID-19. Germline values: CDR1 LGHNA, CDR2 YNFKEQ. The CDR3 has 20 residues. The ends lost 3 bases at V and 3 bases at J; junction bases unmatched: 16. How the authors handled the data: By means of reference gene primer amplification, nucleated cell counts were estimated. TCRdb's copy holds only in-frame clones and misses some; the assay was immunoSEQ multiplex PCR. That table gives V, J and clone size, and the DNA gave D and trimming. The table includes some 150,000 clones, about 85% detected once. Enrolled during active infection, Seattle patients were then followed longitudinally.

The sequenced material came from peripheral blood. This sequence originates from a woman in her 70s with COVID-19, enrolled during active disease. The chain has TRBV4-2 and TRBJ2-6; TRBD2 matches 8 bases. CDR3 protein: CASSHGGGYKGALGANVLTF. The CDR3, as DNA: TGTGCCAGCAGCCACGGGGGGGGATATAAAGGGGCGCTTGGGGCCAACGTCCTGACTTTC.